The clone carrying this T cell receptor beta chain has more than one count but fewer than ten. Trimming took 5 bases from V and 5 from J, leaving 8 bases between them. The CDR3 is 12 residues long. CDR1 is SGHVS, CDR2 FQNEAQ, per germline. Authors of the study amplified TCR beta CDR3 regions from RNA transcripts. A first-round RT-PCR of the TCR CDR3 used the HTBI primer set. TCRdb re-derived calls from the multiplex PCR reads in MiXCR, one entry per CDR3 protein. The sample has around 500,000 distinct CDR3 sequences, 22% seen once. The sample belongs to a study of T cells in Graves' hyperthyroidism and ophthalmopathy.

This TCR came from a woman between 65 and 79 years old with Graves' ophthalmopathy. V usage is TRBV7-8 and J usage is TRBJ2-3; D gene uncertain. The sequencing input was blood. The CDR3 region has the DNA TGTGCCAGCAGCCTCCATCTAGATACGCAGTATTTT. This translates into CASSLHLDTQYF.